Presented here are 5 T cell receptor beta chains from one specimen sequenced in a study of monozygotic twins with inflammatory bowel disease. TCRdb reworked the 5' RACE reads into one entry per CDR3 protein, no DNA. The sample shows just over 300,000 distinct CDR3 sequences, and 5.6% sits with its ten largest clones. Input material: blood. The receptors were sampled from a human donor with ulcerative colitis or Crohn's disease, or a healthy co-twin of an affected twin (not recorded which).

The V call is TRBV10-3, the J call TRBJ2-7. Per the germline V gene, CDR1 is ENHRY and CDR2 is SYGVKD. The CDR3 runs to 11 residues. This chain's CDR3 is CAIRAYDEQYF.

The chain has TRBV12-3 or TRBV12-4 and TRBJ2-1; the D call from TCRdb, TRBD1, cannot be confirmed without DNA. The CDR3 contains 16 residues. CDR3 loop: CASSPQGGANYNEQFF.

The rearrangement joins TRBV3-1 to TRBJ2-7. CDR3 length equals 13 residues. The germline V gene encodes CDR1 LGHDT and CDR2 YNNKEL (reference sequence). This chain's CDR3 is CASSRLTTYEQYF.

V gene TRBV20-1 combines with J gene TRBJ1-1; TCRdb designates TRBD1, a call that cannot be tested without DNA. Germline assignment: CDR1 DFQATT and CDR2 SNEGSKA (reference sequence). This CDR3 contains 15 residues. The chain's CDR3 is CSAPEFGQGYTEAFF.

The rearrangement joins TRBV28 to TRBJ2-5. The CDR3 has 15 residues. CDR1 is MDHEN and CDR2 is SYDVKM in the germline V gene. Here the CDR3 reads CARPFGDVGQETQYF.